This T cell receptor beta chain stems from a study of T cell responses to AZD1222 COVID-19 vaccine. Whole-study findings and limits: Along spike, vaccine-associated CD4 TCRs were found throughout, with dominance at 160-218 and 743-854. It was only after the peak T cell response that any repertoires were sampled. The study identified only five to seven AZD1222 recipients as seropositive at baseline.

With 8 bases removed from V and 2 bases from J, the gap between germline ends came to 14 bases. Per the germline V gene, CDR1 is SNHLY and CDR2 is FYNNEI. This CDR3 has 14 residues. Repertoires were generated with immunoSEQ multiplex PCR, while TCRdb's copy carries only in-frame clones and drops some. The sample has some 92,000 clones; over 80% are singletons. On this clone: Its antigen is unidentified.

The sample here was peripheral blood, taken on day 0 of AZD1222 vaccination. The chain employs TRBV2 and TRBJ2-3; D may be TRBD2 (6 bases). The receptor's source is an adult in good health. CDR3 sequence reads: CASGALAITDTQYF. CDR3 nucleotide sequence: TGTGCCAGCGGAGCTCTAGCGATCACAGATACGCAGTATTTT. The variable domain in full, with the rest retrieved from reference TRBV2 and TRBJ2-3, is EPEVTQTPSHQVTQMGQEVILRCVPISNHLYFYWYRQILGQKVEFLVSFYNNEISEKSEIFDDQFSVERPDGSNFTLKIRSTKLEDSAMYFCASGALAITDTQYFGPGTRLTVL.